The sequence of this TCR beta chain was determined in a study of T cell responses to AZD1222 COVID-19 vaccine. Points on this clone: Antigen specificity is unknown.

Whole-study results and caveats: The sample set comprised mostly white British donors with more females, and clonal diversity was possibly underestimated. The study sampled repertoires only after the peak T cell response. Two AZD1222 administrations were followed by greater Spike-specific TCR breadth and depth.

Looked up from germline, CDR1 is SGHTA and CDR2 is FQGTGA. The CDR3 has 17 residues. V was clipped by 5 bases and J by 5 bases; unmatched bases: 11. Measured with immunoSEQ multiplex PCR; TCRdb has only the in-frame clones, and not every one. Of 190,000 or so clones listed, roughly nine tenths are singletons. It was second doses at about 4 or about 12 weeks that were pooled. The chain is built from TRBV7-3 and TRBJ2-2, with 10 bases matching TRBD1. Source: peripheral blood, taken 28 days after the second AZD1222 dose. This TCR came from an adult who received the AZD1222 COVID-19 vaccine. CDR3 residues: CASSLTRDRGSTGELFF. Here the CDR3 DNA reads TGTGCCAGCAGCCTTACCCGGGACAGGGGCTCGACCGGGGAGCTGTTTTTT.